A single sample is the source of the 23 T cell receptor beta chains below, sequenced in a study of PD-1 blockade in classical Hodgkin lymphoma. The repertoire was sequenced with immunoSEQ multiplex PCR; TCRdb's copy has only in-frame clones and lacks some. The table includes about 23,000 clones, 90% to 95% detected once. Time point denoted: newly diagnosed, previously untreated cHL patient sample. Investigators isolated CD4+ T cells from thawed PBMCs through magnetic negative selection. The sample comprised CD4+ T cells from blood. The receptors stem from a human donor with classical Hodgkin lymphoma.

The chain has TRBV6-6 and TRBJ1-5, with 11 bases aligning to TRBD1. V was pared by 6 bases and J by 3 bases, with 7 bases of the junction left unmatched. The V gene's germline CDR1 is MNHNY and CDR2 SVGAGI (reference sequence). This CDR3 contains 16 residues. CDR3 sequence reads: CASSLGQGASNQPQHF. CDR3 nucleotide sequence: TGTGCCAGCAGCCTCGGACAGGGGGCGTCCAATCAGCCCCAGCATTTT.

This chain connects TRBV5-1 to TRBJ2-1; a weak D match, TRBD1 (5 bases). V was clipped by 1 base and J by 0 bases, with 8 bases between them. CDR1 is SGHRS, CDR2 YFSETQ, per germline. The CDR3 length is 15 residues. CDR3 sequence (DNA): TGCGCCAGCAGCTTGAGGGGTGGCTCCTACAATGAGCAGTTCTTC. Translated: CASSLRGGSYNEQFF.

The chain combines TRBV5-6 with TRBJ1-1; D is ambiguous. The CDR3 runs to 13 residues. The germline V gene encodes CDR1 SGHDT and CDR2 YYEEEE. V lost 1 base to trimming and J lost 6 bases, with 10 bases between them. Written as DNA, the CDR3 is TGTGCCAGCAGCTTGAGGACGGCGGCTGAAGCTTTCTTT. It yields the protein CASSLRTAAEAFF.

The sample holds one count of this clone. The CDR3 region has the DNA TGTGCCAGCAGCGGACGGGGGAACACTGAAGCTTTCTTT. It is translated as CASSGRGNTEAFF. The chain links TRBV6-5 to TRBJ1-1; D is ambiguous. V was clipped by 6 bases and J by 1 base, with 9 bases between them. This CDR3 comprises 13 residues. Germline CDR1 reads MNHEY; CDR2 reads SVGAGI.

This chain connects TRBV11-2 to TRBJ2-7, with TRBD1 as a possible D gene (5 bases). The V and J ends lost 6 bases and 8 bases respectively, with 14 bases between them. Per germline, CDR1 SGHAT and CDR2 FQNNGV. This CDR3 region has 12 residues. CDR3 DNA: TGTGCCAGCAGTTTCTACCCAGGGAAGCAGTACTTC. Translation: CASSFYPGKQYF.

J is TRBJ2-7 and V is TRBV7-9, with TRBD1 matching over 7 bases. The junction had 5 bases not matched to a gene; V was cut back by 1 base and J by 5 bases. The CDR3 sequence is 14 residues long. CDR1 SEHNR and CDR2 FQNEAQ come from the germline V gene (reference sequence). CDR3: CASSLDRGRDEQYF. CDR3 in DNA: TGTGCCAGCAGCTTAGACAGGGGAAGGGACGAGCAGTACTTC.

The chain employs TRBV5-4 and TRBJ2-1; 8 bases are shared with TRBD2. V shed 4 bases and J 7 bases; nucleotides not matched to a gene: 16. The germline V gene encodes CDR1 SGHNT and CDR2 YYREEE (reference sequence). The CDR3 length is 17 residues. CDR3 loop: CASSPVGSGDLRNEQFF. CDR3 DNA sequence: TGTGCCAGCAGCCCCGTGGGTAGCGGGGATCTGAGAAATGAGCAGTTCTTC.

The V and J genes are TRBV5-1 and TRBJ2-3, with TRBD1 as a possible D gene (5 bases). V lost 2 bases, J lost 3 bases, and 10 bases lay in between. Germline CDR1 is SGHRS and CDR2 is YFSETQ. The CDR3 length is 14 residues. The CDR3 protein is CASSLSQGTDTQYF. The CDR3 nucleotides are TGCGCCAGCAGCTTATCCCAGGGAACAGATACGCAGTATTTT.

This clone was detected only a few times. The J gene is TRBJ2-1, the V gene TRBV9; no definite D call. The V gene's germline CDR1 is SGDLS and CDR2 YYNGEE. The CDR3 has 15 amino acids. V lost 0 bases to trimming and J lost 0 bases, with 7 bases between them. For the CDR3, the DNA is TGTGCCAGCAGCGTAGGATCGAGCTCCTACAATGAGCAGTTCTTC. Translation gives CASSVGSSSYNEQFF.

The rearrangement uses TRBV4-1 and TRBJ1-4, with D maybe TRBD1 (5 bases). Germline CDR1 is MGHRA and CDR2 is YSYEKL. This CDR3 is 15 amino acids long. V was pared by 8 bases and J by 8 bases, with 21 bases between. DNA for the CDR3: TGCGCCAGCGGACTATCGAGGGGTAGCGGGGAAAAACTGTTTTTT. The encoded protein is CASGLSRGSGEKLFF.

Turning to this clone: A junction end diverges from the germline sequence, so it may reflect a read error. V is TRBV7-7 and J is TRBJ2-1; no firm D call. The CDR3 loop spans 9 amino acids. Germline values: CDR1 SSHAT, CDR2 FNYEAQ (reference sequence). For the CDR3, the DNA is TGTGCTAGCAGCCTTGAGCAGTTCTTC. It specifies CASSLEQFF.

The J gene is TRBJ2-2, the V gene TRBV19, with 8 bases that match TRBD1. This CDR3 spans 15 amino acids. Germline CDR1 is LNHDA and CDR2 is SQIVND (reference sequence). Trimming took 6 bases from V and 5 from J; bases not matched to a gene: 8. Here the CDR3 DNA reads TGTGCCAGTAGAATAACAGGGGACAGGACCGGGGAGCTGTTTTTT. Amino acids: CASRITGDRTGELFF.

The genes are TRBV6-5 and TRBJ1-1, with D perhaps TRBD1 (5 bases). V lost 4 bases and J 4 bases, leaving 13 bases between the germline ends. CDR3 length: 14 residues. Germline V gene sequence: CDR1 MNHEY, CDR2 SVGAGI. The CDR3 sequence is CASSLWGGGTEAFF. DNA of the CDR3: TGTGCCAGCAGTTTGTGGGGCGGTGGCACTGAAGCTTTCTTT.

The rearrangement links TRBV5-5 to TRBJ2-1; TRBD1 aligns across 9 bases. The germline CDR1 and CDR2 sequences are SGHKS and YYEKEE (reference sequence). The length of the CDR3 is 17 residues. V gave up 5 bases and J gave up 6 bases; unmatched junction bases: 15. Here the CDR3 DNA reads TGTGCCAGCAGATCCCTCCCCACGGGACAGGGAGTCAATGAGCAGTTCTTC. Translation: CASRSLPTGQGVNEQFF.

The chain is built from TRBV11-2 and TRBJ2-7; possible D gene TRBD1, 6 bases. The germline V gene has CDR1 SGHAT and CDR2 FQNNGV. The CDR3 is 14 residues long. Trimming left V 4 bases short and J 3 bases short, with 13 bases between. CDR3 loop: CASSSQGWGYEQYF. CDR3 nucleotides: TGTGCCAGCAGCTCACAGGGATGGGGCTACGAGCAGTACTTC. Supplemented by reference TRBV11-2 and TRBJ2-7, the full variable domain reads EAGVAQSPRYKIIEKRQSVAFWCNPISGHATLYWYQQILGQGPKLLIQFQNNGVVDDSQLPKDRFSAERLKGVDSTLKIQPAKLEDSAVYLCASSSQGWGYEQYFGPGTRLTVT.

The chain couples TRBV28 to TRBJ1-5; D remains unclear. Per germline, CDR1 MDHEN and CDR2 SYDVKM. V was pared by 5 bases and J by 1 base, with 12 bases between. The CDR3 totals 15 residues. CDR3 amino acids: CASSPGGPSNQPQHF. In nucleotides, the CDR3 is TGTGCCAGCAGTCCGGGTGGCCCGAGCAATCAGCCCCAGCATTTT.

The chain couples TRBV5-6 to TRBJ1-4; no clear D. This CDR3 comprises 13 residues. Trimming took 1 base from V and 5 from J, leaving 6 bases between them. Per germline, CDR1 SGHDT and CDR2 YYEEEE. CDR3 in amino acids: CASSLWLNEKLFF. CDR3 in DNA: TGTGCCAGCAGCTTGTGGCTGAATGAAAAACTGTTTTTT.

This chain uses TRBV18 with TRBJ1-2; no reliable D call. Deletions cut 3 bases from V and 2 bases from J, with 10 bases between. The CDR3 consists of 14 residues. Germline CDR1 reads KGHSH; CDR2 reads LQKENI. Here the CDR3 DNA reads TGTGCCAGCTCACCTACACCGATAAACTATGGCTACACCTTC. Protein: CASSPTPINYGYTF.

This chain connects TRBV15 to TRBJ2-3; D is uncertain. Germline V gives CDR1 LNHNV, CDR2 YYDKDF (reference sequence). The V end was cut by 0 bases, the J end by 7 bases, with 5 bases between. The length of the CDR3 is 12 residues. The CDR3 spells CATSRDFNTQYF. The CDR3 nucleotides are TGTGCCACCAGCAGAGATTTTAATACGCAGTATTTT.

The gene calls are TRBV11-3 and TRBJ2-7; D not resolved. Germline V gives CDR1 SGHNT, CDR2 YENEEA. Trimming left V 4 bases short and J 2 bases short, with 6 bases between. The CDR3 sequence is 12 residues long. Here the CDR3 DNA reads TGTGCCAGCAGCTCACTCGCCTACGAGCAGTACTTC. It translates to CASSSLAYEQYF. The variable domain in full, with the rest retrieved from reference TRBV11-3 and TRBJ2-7, is EAGVVQSPRYKIIEKKQPVAFWCNPISGHNTLYWYLQNLGQGPELLIRYENEEAVDDSQLPKDRFSAERLKGVDSTLKIQPAELGDSAVYLCASSSLAYEQYFGPGTRLTVT.

The chain recombines TRBV2 with TRBJ2-5; D is tentatively TRBD1 or TRBD2 (5 bases each). The V gene lost 8 bases and the J gene lost 5 bases, with 12 bases spanning the gap. This CDR3 is built from 12 residues. Germline CDR1 SNHLY, CDR2 FYNNEI. In nucleotides, the CDR3 is TGTGCCAGCGAGGGGCTGGGGGAGACCCAGTACTTC. It yields the protein CASEGLGETQYF.

The rearrangement uses TRBV9 and TRBJ1-2, with D possibly TRBD1 on 5 matching bases. Trimming removed 3 bases from V and 8 bases from J, with 23 bases in between. This CDR3 is built from 16 residues. Germline CDR1 SGDLS, CDR2 YYNGEE. The CDR3 protein is CASSAHGGGTTGGYTF. CDR3 DNA sequence: TGTGCCAGCAGCGCCCATGGGGGGGGAACCACGGGAGGCTACACCTTC.

This clone has only one observation. The V and J genes are TRBV7-2 and TRBJ2-7; 8 nucleotides match TRBD1. Germline V CDR1 and CDR2: SGHTA, FQGNSA. After removal of 6 bases from V and 7 bases from J, the junction contained 8 bases not matched to a gene. The CDR3 contains 13 residues. The CDR3 protein is CASSQTRQGEQYF. The DNA of the CDR3 is TGTGCCAGCAGTCAGACCCGACAGGGGGAGCAGTACTTC.